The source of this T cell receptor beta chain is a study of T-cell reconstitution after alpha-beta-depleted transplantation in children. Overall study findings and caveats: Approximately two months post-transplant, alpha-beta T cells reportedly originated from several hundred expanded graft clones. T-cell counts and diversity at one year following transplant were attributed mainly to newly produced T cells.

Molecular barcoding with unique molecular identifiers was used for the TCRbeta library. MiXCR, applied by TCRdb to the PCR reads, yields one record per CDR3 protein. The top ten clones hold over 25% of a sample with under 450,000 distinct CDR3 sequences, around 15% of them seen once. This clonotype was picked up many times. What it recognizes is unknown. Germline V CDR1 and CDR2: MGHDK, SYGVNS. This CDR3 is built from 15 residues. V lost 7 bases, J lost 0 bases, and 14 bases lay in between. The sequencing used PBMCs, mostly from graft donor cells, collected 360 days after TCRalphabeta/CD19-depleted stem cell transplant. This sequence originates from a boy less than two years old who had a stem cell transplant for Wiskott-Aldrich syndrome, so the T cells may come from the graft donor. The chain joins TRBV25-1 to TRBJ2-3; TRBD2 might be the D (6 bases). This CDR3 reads CASKWGVSSTDTQYF. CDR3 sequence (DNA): TGTGCCAGCAAGTGGGGGGTCTCTAGCACAGATACGCAGTATTTT. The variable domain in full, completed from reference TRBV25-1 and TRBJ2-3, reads EADIYQTPRYLVIGTGKKITLECSQTMGHDKMYWYQQDPGMELHLIHYSYGVNSTEKGDLSSESTVSRIRTEHFPLTLESARPSHTSQYLCASKWGVSSTDTQYFGPGTRLTVL.